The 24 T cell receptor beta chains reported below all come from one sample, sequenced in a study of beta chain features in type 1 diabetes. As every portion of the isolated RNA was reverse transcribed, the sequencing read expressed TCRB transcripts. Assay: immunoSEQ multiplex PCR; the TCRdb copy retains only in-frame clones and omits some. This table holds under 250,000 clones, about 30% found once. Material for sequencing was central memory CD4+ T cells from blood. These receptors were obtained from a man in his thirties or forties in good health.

Here the CDR3 DNA reads TGTGCCAGCAGCCCCGGACATCGGAGCCCCTACAATGAGCAGTTCTTC. Translating gives CASSPGHRSPYNEQFF. V usage is TRBV7-7 and J usage is TRBJ2-1; a possible D gene is TRBD1 (5 bases). The CDR3 extends over 16 amino acids. Between the trimmed V and J ends, which lost 5 bases and 2 bases, there was a span of 16 bases. The germline gives CDR1 SSHAT, CDR2 FNYEAQ (reference sequence).

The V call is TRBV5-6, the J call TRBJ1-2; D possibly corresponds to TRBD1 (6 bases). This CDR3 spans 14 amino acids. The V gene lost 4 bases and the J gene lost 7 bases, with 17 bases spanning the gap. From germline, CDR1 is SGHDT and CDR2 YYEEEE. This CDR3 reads CASSPPHRAGGYTF. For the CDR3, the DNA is TGTGCCAGCAGCCCCCCCCACAGGGCTGGTGGCTACACCTTC.

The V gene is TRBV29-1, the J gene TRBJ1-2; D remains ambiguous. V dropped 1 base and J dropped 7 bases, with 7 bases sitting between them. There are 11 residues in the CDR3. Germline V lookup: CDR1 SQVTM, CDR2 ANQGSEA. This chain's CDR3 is CSVEGEAGYTF. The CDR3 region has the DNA TGCAGCGTTGAAGGGGAAGCTGGCTACACCTTC.

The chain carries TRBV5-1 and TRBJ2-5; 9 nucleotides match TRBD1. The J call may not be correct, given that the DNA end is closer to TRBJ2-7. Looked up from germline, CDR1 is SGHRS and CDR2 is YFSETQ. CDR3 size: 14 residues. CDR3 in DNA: TGCGCCAGCAGCACCGGGACAGGGCCCTACGAGCAGTACTTC. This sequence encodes CASSTGTGPYEQYF.

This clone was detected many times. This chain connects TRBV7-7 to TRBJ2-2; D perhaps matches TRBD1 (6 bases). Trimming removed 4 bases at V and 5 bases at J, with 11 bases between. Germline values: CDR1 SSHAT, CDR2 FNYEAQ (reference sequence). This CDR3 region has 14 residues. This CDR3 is CASSSSGQTGELFF. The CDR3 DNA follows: TGTGCCAGCAGCTCCTCCGGACAGACCGGGGAGCTGTTTTTT.

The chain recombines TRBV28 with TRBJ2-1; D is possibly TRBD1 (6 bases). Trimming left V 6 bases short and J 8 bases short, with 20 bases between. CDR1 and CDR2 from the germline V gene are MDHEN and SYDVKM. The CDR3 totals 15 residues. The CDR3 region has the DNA TGTGCCAGCAGGCCTCCGGGACATCAGCGACATGAGCAGTTCTTC. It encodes CASRPPGHQRHEQFF. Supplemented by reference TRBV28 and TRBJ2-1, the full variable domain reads DVKVTQSSRYLVKRTGEKVFLECVQDMDHENMFWYRQDPGLGLRLIYFSYDVKMKEKGDIPEGYSVSREKKERFSLILESASTNQTSMYLCASRPPGHQRHEQFFGPGTRLTVL.

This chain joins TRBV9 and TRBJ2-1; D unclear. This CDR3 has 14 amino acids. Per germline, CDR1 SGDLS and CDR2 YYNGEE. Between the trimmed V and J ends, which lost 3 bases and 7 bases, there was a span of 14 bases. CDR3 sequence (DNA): TGTGCCAGCAGCGGCCGACGGACGGCAAATGAGCAGTTCTTC. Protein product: CASSGRRTANEQFF.

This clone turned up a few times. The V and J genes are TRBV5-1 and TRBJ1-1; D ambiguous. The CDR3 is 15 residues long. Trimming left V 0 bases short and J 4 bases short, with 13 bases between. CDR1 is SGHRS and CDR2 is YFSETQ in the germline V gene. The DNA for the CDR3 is TGCGCCAGCAGCTTGGTGGGCACTGCGTCCACTGAAGCTTTCTTT. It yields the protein CASSLVGTASTEAFF.

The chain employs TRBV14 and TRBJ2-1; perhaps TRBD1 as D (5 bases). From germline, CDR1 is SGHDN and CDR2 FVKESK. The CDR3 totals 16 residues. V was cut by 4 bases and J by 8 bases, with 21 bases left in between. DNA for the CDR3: TGTGCCAGCAGCCTCAAACTACGATCAGGGAAGGATGAGCAGTTCTTC. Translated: CASSLKLRSGKDEQFF.

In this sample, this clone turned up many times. The CDR3: CASSTQGSTDTQYF. Here the CDR3 DNA reads TGTGCCAGCAGCACCCAGGGAAGCACAGATACGCAGTATTTT. The rearrangement joins TRBV7-6 to TRBJ2-3, with D perhaps matching TRBD1 (5 bases). Trimming took off 5 bases at V and 0 bases at J, with 9 bases between the two ends. The CDR3 totals 14 residues. CDR1 and CDR2 from the germline V gene are SGHVS and FNYEAQ.

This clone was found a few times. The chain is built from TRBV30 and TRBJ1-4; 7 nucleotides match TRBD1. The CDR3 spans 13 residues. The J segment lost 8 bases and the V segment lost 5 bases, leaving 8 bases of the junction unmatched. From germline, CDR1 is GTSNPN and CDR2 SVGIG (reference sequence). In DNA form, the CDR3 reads TGTGCCTGGCGGGAACAGGGGATGGAAAAACTGTTTTTT. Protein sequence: CAWREQGMEKLFF.

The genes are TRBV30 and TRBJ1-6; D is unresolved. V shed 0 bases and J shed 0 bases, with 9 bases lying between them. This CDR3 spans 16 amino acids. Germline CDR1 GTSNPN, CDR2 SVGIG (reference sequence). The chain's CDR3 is CAWSVPRGSYNSPLHF. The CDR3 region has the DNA TGTGCCTGGAGTGTACCGCGGGGCTCCTATAATTCACCCCTCCACTTT.

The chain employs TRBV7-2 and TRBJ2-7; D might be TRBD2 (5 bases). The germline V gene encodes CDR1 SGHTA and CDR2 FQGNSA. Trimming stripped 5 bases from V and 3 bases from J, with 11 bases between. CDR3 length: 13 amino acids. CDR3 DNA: TGTGCCAGCAGCAGCTGGGCGGGCTACGAGCAGTACTTC. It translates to CASSSWAGYEQYF.

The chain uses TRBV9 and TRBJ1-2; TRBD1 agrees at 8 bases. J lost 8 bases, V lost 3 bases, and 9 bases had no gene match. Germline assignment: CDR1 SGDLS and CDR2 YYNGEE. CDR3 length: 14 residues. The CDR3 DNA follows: TGTGCCAGCAGCGCCGGCCAGGGGGCATCCGGCTACACCTTC. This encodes CASSAGQGASGYTF.

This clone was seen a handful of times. CDR3 in amino acids: CASSPPVGGQETQYF. As DNA, the CDR3 is TGTGCCAGCAGTCCCCCTGTCGGGGGGCAAGAGACCCAGTACTTC. The chain recombines TRBV28 with TRBJ2-5, with 7 bases aligning to TRBD2. Germline CDR1 MDHEN, CDR2 SYDVKM. This CDR3 contains 15 residues. The V and J ends lost 5 bases and 2 bases, in that order; junction bases with no gene match: 8.

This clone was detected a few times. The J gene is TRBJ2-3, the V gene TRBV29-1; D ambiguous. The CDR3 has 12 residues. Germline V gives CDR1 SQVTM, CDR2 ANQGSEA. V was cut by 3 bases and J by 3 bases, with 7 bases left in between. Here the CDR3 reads CSVDPSTDTQYF. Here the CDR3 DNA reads TGCAGCGTTGACCCCTCGACAGATACGCAGTATTTT.

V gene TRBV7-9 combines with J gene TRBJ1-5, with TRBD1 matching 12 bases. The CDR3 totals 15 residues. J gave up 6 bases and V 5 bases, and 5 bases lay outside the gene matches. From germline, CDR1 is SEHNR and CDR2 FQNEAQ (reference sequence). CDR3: CASSEGTGGGQPQHF. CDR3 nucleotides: TGTGCCAGCAGCGAGGGGACAGGGGGCGGTCAGCCCCAGCATTTT.

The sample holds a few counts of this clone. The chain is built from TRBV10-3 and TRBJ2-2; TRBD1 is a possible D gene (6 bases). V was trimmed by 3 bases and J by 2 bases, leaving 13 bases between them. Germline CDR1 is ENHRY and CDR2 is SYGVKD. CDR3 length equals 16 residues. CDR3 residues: CAISERQDRNTGELFF. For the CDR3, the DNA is TGTGCCATCAGTGAAAGACAGGATCGAAACACCGGGGAGCTGTTTTTT.

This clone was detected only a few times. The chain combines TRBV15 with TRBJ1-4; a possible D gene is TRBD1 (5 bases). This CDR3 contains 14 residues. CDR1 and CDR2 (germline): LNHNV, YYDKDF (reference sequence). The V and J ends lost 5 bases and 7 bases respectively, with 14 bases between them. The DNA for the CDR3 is TGTGCCACCAGCCAGCGACAGAAGCCTGAAAAACTGTTTTTT. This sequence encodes CATSQRQKPEKLFF.

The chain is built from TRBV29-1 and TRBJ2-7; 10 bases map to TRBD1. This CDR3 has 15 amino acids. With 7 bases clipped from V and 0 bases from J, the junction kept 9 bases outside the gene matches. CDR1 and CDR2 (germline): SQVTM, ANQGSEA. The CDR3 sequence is CSARRGQGSSYEQYF. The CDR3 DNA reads TGCAGCGCCCGAAGGGGACAGGGGTCCTCCTACGAGCAGTACTTC.

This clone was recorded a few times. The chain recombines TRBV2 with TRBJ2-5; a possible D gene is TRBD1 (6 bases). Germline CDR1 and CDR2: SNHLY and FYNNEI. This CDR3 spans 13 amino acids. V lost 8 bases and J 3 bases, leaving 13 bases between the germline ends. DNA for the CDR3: TGTGCCAGCTCCAGGGGCCAAGAAGAGACCCAGTACTTC. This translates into CASSRGQEETQYF.

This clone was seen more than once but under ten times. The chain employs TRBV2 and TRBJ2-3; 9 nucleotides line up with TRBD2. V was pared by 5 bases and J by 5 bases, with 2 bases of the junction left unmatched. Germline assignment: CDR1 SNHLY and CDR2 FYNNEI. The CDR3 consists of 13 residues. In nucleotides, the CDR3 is TGTGCCAGCAGTTTACTAGCGGGAGATACGCAGTATTTT. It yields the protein CASSLLAGDTQYF.

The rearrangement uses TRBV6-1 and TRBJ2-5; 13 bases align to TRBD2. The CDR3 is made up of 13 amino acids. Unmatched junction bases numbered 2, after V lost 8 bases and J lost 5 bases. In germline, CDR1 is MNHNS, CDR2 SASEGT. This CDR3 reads CASRTSGSETQYF. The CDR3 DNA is TGTGCCAGCCGGACTAGCGGGAGTGAGACCCAGTACTTC.

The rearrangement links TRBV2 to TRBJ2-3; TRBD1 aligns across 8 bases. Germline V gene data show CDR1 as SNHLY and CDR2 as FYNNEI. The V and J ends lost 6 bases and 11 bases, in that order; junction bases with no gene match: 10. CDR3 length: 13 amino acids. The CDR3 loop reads CASSGAGQDLQYF. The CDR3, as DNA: TGTGCCAGCAGCGGGGCGGGACAGGACCTGCAGTATTTT.